The subject of this entry is one T cell receptor (beta chain). The data stem from a study of cytomegalovirus exposure and HLA in healthy donors. V lost 3 bases, J lost 12 bases, and 13 bases stayed unmatched. The CDR3 spans 14 residues. The germline gives CDR1 SGDLS, CDR2 YYNGEE. Generated by immunoSEQ multiplex PCR, the TCRdb table keeps only in-frame clones and is missing some. The sample yields 250,000 to 300,000 clones, nearly 90% seen once. The receptor's source is a woman aged 18-29 years in good health and CMV-seronegative. The source material was PBMCs. V usage is TRBV9 and J usage is TRBJ1-1, with 8 bases identical to TRBD1. DNA for the CDR3: TGTGCCAGCAGCGACGGGACAGGTCTTTCTGTAACTTTCTTT. The encoded protein is CASSDGTGLSVTFF.